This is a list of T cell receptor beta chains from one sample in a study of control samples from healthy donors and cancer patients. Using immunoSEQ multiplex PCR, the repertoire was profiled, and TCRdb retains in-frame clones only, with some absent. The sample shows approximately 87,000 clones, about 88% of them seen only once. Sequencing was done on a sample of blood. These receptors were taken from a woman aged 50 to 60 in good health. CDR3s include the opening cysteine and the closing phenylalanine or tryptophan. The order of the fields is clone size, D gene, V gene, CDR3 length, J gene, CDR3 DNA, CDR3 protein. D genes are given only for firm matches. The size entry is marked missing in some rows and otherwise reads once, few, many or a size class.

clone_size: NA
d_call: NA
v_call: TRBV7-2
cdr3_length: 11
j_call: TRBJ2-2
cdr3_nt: TGTGCCAGCAGCTTTACCGGGGAGCTGTTTTTT
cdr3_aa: CASSFTGELFF

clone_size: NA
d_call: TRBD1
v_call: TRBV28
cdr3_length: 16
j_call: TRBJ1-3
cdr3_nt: TGTGCCAGCAGTCCTCGGGGAGGGGGCAGGGGAAACACCATATATTTT
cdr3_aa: CASSPRGGGRGNTIYF

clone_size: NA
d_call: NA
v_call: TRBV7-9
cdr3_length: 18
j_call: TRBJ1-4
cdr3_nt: TGTGCCAGCAGCTTAGGTCGATGGCAGGGTGGGAGTGGCGAAAAACTGTTTTTT
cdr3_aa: CASSLGRWQGGSGEKLFF

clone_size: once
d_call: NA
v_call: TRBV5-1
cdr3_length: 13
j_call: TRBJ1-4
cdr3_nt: TGCGCCAGCAGGGGATTTCAAAATGAAAAACTGTTTTTT
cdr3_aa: CASRGFQNEKLFF

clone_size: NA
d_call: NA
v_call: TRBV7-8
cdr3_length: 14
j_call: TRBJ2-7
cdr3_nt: TGTGCCAGCAGCTCCCGGGGCCCGAACTACGAGCAGTACTTC
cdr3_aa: CASSSRGPNYEQYF

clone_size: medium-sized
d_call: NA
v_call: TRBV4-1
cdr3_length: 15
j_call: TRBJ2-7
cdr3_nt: TGCGCCAGCAGCCATTCAGAGGGGGGATCCTACGAGCAGTACTTC
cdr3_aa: CASSHSEGGSYEQYF

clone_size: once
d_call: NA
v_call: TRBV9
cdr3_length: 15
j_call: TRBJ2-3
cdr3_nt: TGTGCCAGCAGCGTAGAGCCGAGACTCACAGATACGCAGTATTTT
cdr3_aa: CASSVEPRLTDTQYF

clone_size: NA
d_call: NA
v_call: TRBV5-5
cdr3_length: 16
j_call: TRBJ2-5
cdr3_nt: TGTGCCAGCAGCTTGGGCGGGACAGATAGGGGTGAGACCCAGTACTTC
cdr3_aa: CASSLGGTDRGETQYF

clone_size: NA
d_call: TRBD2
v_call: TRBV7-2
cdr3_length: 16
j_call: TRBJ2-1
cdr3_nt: TGTGCCAGCAGCCTCCGCGGACTAGCGGGAGTCAATGAGCAGTTCTTC
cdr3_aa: CASSLRGLAGVNEQFF

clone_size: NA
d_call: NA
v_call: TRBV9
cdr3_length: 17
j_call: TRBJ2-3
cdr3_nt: TGTGCCAGCAGCCCCCCGCAGGGGAGGGCGACTCGGGGTACGCAGTATTTT
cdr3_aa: CASSPPQGRATRGTQYF

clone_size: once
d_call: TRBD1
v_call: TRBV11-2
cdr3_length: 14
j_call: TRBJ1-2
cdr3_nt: TGTGCCAGCAGCTCGACCGGGACAGGGAATGGCTACACCTTC
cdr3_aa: CASSSTGTGNGYTF

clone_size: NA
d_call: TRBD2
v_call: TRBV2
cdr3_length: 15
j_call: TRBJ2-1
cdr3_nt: TGTGCCAGCAGTGAGGGCGGGAGGGCCGTCGATGAGCAGTTCTTC
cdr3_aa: CASSEGGRAVDEQFF

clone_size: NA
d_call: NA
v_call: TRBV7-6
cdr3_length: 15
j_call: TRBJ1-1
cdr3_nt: TGTGCCAGCAGCCCAAAGGCAGGGGCGAACACTGAAGCTTTCTTT
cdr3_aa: CASSPKAGANTEAFF

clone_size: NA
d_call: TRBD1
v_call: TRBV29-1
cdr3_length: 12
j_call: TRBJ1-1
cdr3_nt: TGCAGCGTGGACAGGGTGGCCACTGAAGCTTTCTTT
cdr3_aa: CSVDRVATEAFF

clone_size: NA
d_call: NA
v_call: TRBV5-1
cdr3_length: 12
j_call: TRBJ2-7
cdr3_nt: TGCGCCAGCCGTGGCAATGGATACGAGCAGTACTTC
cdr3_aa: CASRGNGYEQYF

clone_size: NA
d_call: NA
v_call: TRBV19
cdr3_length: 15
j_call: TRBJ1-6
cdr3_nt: TGTGCCAGTAGTATAATGGCAGCAGATAATTCACCCCTCCACTTT
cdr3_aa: CASSIMAADNSPLHF

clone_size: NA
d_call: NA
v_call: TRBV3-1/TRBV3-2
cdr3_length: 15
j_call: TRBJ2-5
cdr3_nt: TGTGCCAGCAGCCAAGAGGCCAGCGGCCAAGAGACCCAGTACTTC
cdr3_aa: CASSQEASGQETQYF

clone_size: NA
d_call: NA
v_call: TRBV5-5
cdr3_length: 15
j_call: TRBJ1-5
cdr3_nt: TGTGCCAGCAGCTTCGACCTGTCCCCCAATCAGCCCCAGCATTTT
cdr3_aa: CASSFDLSPNQPQHF

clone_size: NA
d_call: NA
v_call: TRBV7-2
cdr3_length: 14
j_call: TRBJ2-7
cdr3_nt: TGTGCCAGCAGCTTCCCAGGGACATATTACGAGCAGTACTTC
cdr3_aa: CASSFPGTYYEQYF

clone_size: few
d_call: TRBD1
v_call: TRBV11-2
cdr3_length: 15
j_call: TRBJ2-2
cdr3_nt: TGTGCCAGCACCTCCGTAACAGGGGGAACCGGGGAGCTGTTTTTT
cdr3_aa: CASTSVTGGTGELFF

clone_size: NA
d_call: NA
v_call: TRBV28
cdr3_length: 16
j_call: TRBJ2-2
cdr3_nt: TGTGCCAGCAGTCTACACAGGATTACTAACACCGGGGAGCTGTTTTTT
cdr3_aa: CASSLHRITNTGELFF

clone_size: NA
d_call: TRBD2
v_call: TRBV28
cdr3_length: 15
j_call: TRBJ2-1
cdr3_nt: TGTGCCAGCAGCCAGACTAGCCCTCAACACAATGAGCAGTTCTTC
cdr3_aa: CASSQTSPQHNEQFF

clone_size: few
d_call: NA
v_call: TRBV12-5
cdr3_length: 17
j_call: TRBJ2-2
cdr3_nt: TGTGCTAGTGGTTTGGCCCGGCAGGCTAGCGTAAACGGGGAGCTGTTTTTT
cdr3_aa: CASGLARQASVNGELFF

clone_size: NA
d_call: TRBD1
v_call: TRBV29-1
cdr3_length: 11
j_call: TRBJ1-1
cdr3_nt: TGCAGCGGCGGACAGGACACTGAAGCTTTCTTT
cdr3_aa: CSGGQDTEAFF

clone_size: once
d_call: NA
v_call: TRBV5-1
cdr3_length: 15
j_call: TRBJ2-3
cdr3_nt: TGCGCCAGCAGCTTGGAGGGGCTGAGGACAGATACGCAGTATTTT
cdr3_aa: CASSLEGLRTDTQYF